This record looks at one T cell receptor (beta chain) sequence and its context. What it recognizes is unknown. This CDR3 contains 12 residues. The germline V gene encodes CDR1 SGHRS and CDR2 YFSETQ. V was shortened by 0 bases and J by 5 bases, with 6 bases between the two germline ends. At collection, donors were nominally healthy, but unrecorded immune exposures were probable. This sample was taken from a study of cytomegalovirus exposure and HLA in healthy donors. As for the study in general: Membership in the Caucasian-associated ancestry cluster was found for around four fifths of approximately 380 genotyped donors. Study outcomes and limitations: Specificity for CMV antigens was confirmed in vitro for a few of the CMV-associated chains. Several top significant clusters appeared, in a later analysis, to be linked to common viral pathogens.

The PCR ran on 60 Vbeta and 13 Jbeta primers. The method was immunoSEQ multiplex PCR; TCRdb's version includes in-frame clones alone and lacks a portion of them. Of about 200,000 clones in the sample, more than 70% are singletons; the top ten hold approximately 1.1%. The rearrangement joins TRBV5-1 to TRBJ2-7; D ambiguous. Sequenced sample: PBMCs. The receptor was isolated from a woman between 40 and 50 years old in good health and CMV-seronegative. CDR3 bases: TGCGCCAGCAGCTTGGGAGAGAACGAGCAGTACTTC. Translated, it gives CASSLGENEQYF.